Sequencing of this T cell receptor beta chain was carried out in a study of CD8 T cells in Susac syndrome. The CDR3 is made up of 17 amino acids. Germline CDR1 reads SGHTA; CDR2 reads FQGNSA. V lost 5 bases to trimming and J lost 5 bases; unmatched junction nucleotides: 14. The authors reverse transcribed 0.5 to 1 ug RNA with random hexamers. The CDR3 of TCR beta was amplified by immunoSEQ multiplex PCR across 54 Vbeta and 13 Jbeta. MiXCR, run by TCRdb on the immunoSEQ multiplex PCR reads, gives a single entry per CDR3 protein. The sample carries approximately 130,000 distinct CDR3 sequences, roughly 94% recorded once. Study-level points and caveats: As the study acknowledged, the number of individuals who were part of its TCR sequencing and HLA analysis was relatively small.

CD8+ and CD4+ T cells from blood underwent TCR beta sequencing, which was carried out in a high-throughput format. In contrast to the negatively isolated CD8+ and CD4+ T cells, TEMRA cells were FACS-enriched. With respect to this clonotype: The target antigen is unknown.

The sequenced sample consisted of CD4+ T cells from PBMCs. This TCR was sampled from a human donor in good health. V is TRBV7-2 and J is TRBJ2-1, with 8 bases matching TRBD2. The CDR3 spells CASSVRAGVGTNNEQFF. In nucleotides, the CDR3 is TGTGCCAGCAGCGTCCGAGCGGGAGTCGGGACTAACAATGAGCAGTTCTTC.